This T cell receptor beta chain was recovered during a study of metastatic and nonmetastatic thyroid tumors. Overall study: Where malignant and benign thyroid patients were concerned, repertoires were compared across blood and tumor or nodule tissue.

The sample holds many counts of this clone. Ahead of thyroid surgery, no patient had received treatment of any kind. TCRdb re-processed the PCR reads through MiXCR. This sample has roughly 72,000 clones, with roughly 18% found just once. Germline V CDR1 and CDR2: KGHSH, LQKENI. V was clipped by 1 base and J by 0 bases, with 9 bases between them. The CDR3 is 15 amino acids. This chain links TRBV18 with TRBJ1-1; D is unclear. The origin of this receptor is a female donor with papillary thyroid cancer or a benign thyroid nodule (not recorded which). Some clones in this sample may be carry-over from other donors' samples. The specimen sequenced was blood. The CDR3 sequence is CASSPLRELNTEAFF. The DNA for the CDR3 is TGTGCCAGCTCACCACTAAGGGAGCTGAACACTGAAGCTTTCTTT.